Below are 22 T cell receptor beta chains sequenced from a single sample in a study of control samples from healthy donors and cancer patients. Measured with immunoSEQ multiplex PCR; TCRdb has only the in-frame clones, and not every one. The sample yields roughly 180,000 clones, roughly 95% seen once. Sequencing was carried out using blood. Receptors originate from a woman aged 55 to 70 in good health.

V is TRBV4-1 and J is TRBJ1-2; D uncertain. The CDR3 extends over 15 amino acids. Per germline, CDR1 MGHRA and CDR2 YSYEKL. V lost 0 bases and J 5 bases, leaving 13 bases between the germline ends. The CDR3 DNA reads as TGCGCCAGCAGCCAAGAATTCCCCACGAGGTATGGCTACACCTTC. Its protein is CASSQEFPTRYGYTF.

V and J are TRBV7-6 and TRBJ1-4; D remains ambiguous. Germline CDR1 and CDR2: SGHVS and FNYEAQ. V gave up 1 base and J gave up 0 bases, with 9 bases separating them. The CDR3 consists of 16 residues. The CDR3 reads CASSLEQVATNEKLFF. The CDR3, as DNA: TGTGCCAGCAGCTTAGAACAAGTAGCAACTAATGAAAAACTGTTTTTT.

The CDR3 DNA reads as TGTGCCAGTAGTAAGGAACCGGTTAATTCTGATTCACCCCTCCACTTT. Protein: CASSKEPVNSDSPLHF. The rearrangement joins TRBV19 to TRBJ1-6; D call uncertain. The CDR3 is made up of 16 amino acids. Per germline, CDR1 LNHDA and CDR2 SQIVND (reference sequence). Between the trimmed V and J ends, which lost 4 bases and 8 bases, there was a span of 18 bases.

This chain joins TRBV5-4 and TRBJ2-1; D remains unclear. This CDR3 region has 18 residues. V was cut by 4 bases and J by 5 bases, with 25 bases left in between. Germline V gene lookup returns CDR1 SGHNT and CDR2 YYREEE (reference sequence). CDR3 amino acids: CASSQVSLGKLYHNEQFF. Written as DNA, the CDR3 is TGTGCCAGCAGCCAGGTCAGTTTAGGGAAATTATATCACAATGAGCAGTTCTTC.

The chain is built from TRBV4-3 and TRBJ1-4; possibly TRBD1 for D (5 bases). CDR1 and CDR2 from the germline V gene are LGHNA and YSLEER. The V gene lost 0 bases and the J gene lost 7 bases, with 15 bases spanning the gap. The CDR3 runs to 16 residues. Here the CDR3 DNA reads TGCGCCAGCAGCCAAGAACGTGGCAGGGCAGGTGAAAAACTGTTTTTT. Translating gives CASSQERGRAGEKLFF.

The chain joins TRBV24-1 to TRBJ2-1; D perhaps matches TRBD2 (5 bases). Trimming removed 5 bases at V and 8 bases at J, with 15 bases between. This CDR3 is built from 14 residues. Per germline, CDR1 KGHDR and CDR2 SFDVKD. For the CDR3, the DNA is TGTGCCACCAGTGGTGGTGCGGGCGAGGATGAGCAGTTCTTC. Its protein is CATSGGAGEDEQFF.

Note on this clone: At one boundary the junction diverges from the germline segment, which might be a read error. The chain carries TRBV7-7 and TRBJ1-4, with a tentative D call TRBD1 (5 bases). This CDR3 is 15 amino acids long. Germline V gives CDR1 SSHAT, CDR2 FNYEAQ (reference sequence). The CDR3 region has the DNA TGTGCTAGCAGCCGGAGATGGGGGTCTAATGAAAAACTGTTTTTT. It yields the protein CASSRRWGSNEKLFF. Full variable domain (outside the CDR3, taken from reference TRBV7-7 and TRBJ1-4): GAGVSQSPRYKVTKRGQDVTLRCDPISSHATLYWYQQALGQGPEFLTYFNYEAQPDKSGLPSDRFSAERPEGSISTLTIQRTEQRDSAMYRCASSRRWGSNEKLFFGSGTQLSVL.

This clone is a singleton in its sample. The junction differs from germline at one of its ends, possibly a read error. The CDR3 sequence: CASSQDRRPF. CDR3 in DNA: TGCGCCAGCAGCCAAGATAGACGACCCTTC. This sequence joins TRBV4-3 and TRBJ1-2; D gene ambiguous. This CDR3 contains 10 residues. Germline-derived CDR1 and CDR2 are LGHNA and YSLEER.

This sequence joins TRBV19 and TRBJ2-1; 10 bases agree with TRBD2. The CDR3 contains 15 residues. V lost 3 bases to trimming and J lost 6 bases; unmatched junction nucleotides: 5. Germline V gene data show CDR1 as LNHDA and CDR2 as SQIVND (reference sequence). For the CDR3, the DNA is TGTGCCAGTAGTATTAGAAGCGGGGGGGGCAATGAGCAGTTCTTC. Translation: CASSIRSGGGNEQFF.

The V call is TRBV3-1 (or the pseudogene TRBV3-2), the J call TRBJ1-1, with D possibly TRBD1 on 5 matching bases. This CDR3 is 14 amino acids long. Trimming removed 0 bases from V and 8 bases from J, with 13 bases in between. The germline V gene encodes CDR1 LGHDT and CDR2 YNNKEL (reference sequence). The CDR3 sequence: CASSQDRWGREAFF. The DNA for the CDR3 is TGTGCCAGCAGCCAAGATCGCTGGGGCCGAGAAGCTTTCTTT.

The V gene is TRBV5-1, the J gene TRBJ2-2; TRBD1 matches 10 bases. The V gene end was trimmed by 3 bases and the J gene end by 6 bases; junction bases not matched to a gene: 2. Germline-derived CDR1 and CDR2 are SGHRS and YFSETQ. This CDR3 has 14 amino acids. CDR3: CASSSTGGSGELFF. DNA for the CDR3: TGCGCCAGCAGCTCGACAGGGGGCTCCGGGGAGCTGTTTTTT.

The chain employs TRBV11-1 and TRBJ1-2; no clear D gene. The germline V and J ends were trimmed by 5 bases and 6 bases, with 13 bases remaining between them. CDR1 is SGHAT and CDR2 is FQDESV in the germline V gene (reference sequence). CDR3 length: 13 amino acids. CDR3 sequence: CASSPDAFHGYTF. CDR3 DNA: TGTGCCAGCAGCCCGGACGCATTTCATGGCTACACCTTC.

The V gene is TRBV7-6, the J gene TRBJ1-2; 7 bases are shared with TRBD1. V was pared by 5 bases and J by 6 bases, with 12 bases of the junction left unmatched. The CDR3 is made up of 15 amino acids. CDR1 is SGHVS, CDR2 FNYEAQ, per germline. Here the CDR3 reads CASSRVEGAFNGYTF. The CDR3, as DNA: TGTGCCAGCAGCCGAGTAGAGGGGGCATTTAATGGCTACACCTTC.

The J gene is TRBJ2-1, the V gene TRBV3-1 (or the pseudogene TRBV3-2); 8 nucleotides line up with TRBD1. The CDR3 consists of 15 residues. V lost 5 bases, J lost 2 bases, and 5 bases stayed unmatched. The germline gives CDR1 LGHDT, CDR2 YNNKEL (reference sequence). CDR3: CASSSQGATYNEQFF. CDR3 in DNA: TGTGCCAGCAGCTCCCAGGGGGCGACCTACAATGAGCAGTTCTTC.

The rearrangement uses TRBV18 and TRBJ2-1, with 7 nucleotides matching TRBD2. The CDR3 spans 16 residues. Germline lookup yields CDR1 KGHSH and CDR2 LQKENI. The V and J ends lost 0 bases and 4 bases, in that order; junction bases with no gene match: 6. The CDR3 DNA reads TGTGCCAGCTCACCACCGTGGAGCGGGGATTACAATGAGCAGTTCTTC. Its translation is CASSPPWSGDYNEQFF. Full variable domain (outside the CDR3, taken from reference TRBV18 and TRBJ2-1): NAGVMQNPRHLVRRRGQEARLRCSPMKGHSHVYWYRQLPEEGLKFMVYLQKENIIDESGMPKERFSAEFPKEGPSILRIQQVVRGDSAAYFCASSPPWSGDYNEQFFGPGTRLTVL.

The chain joins TRBV11-2 to TRBJ2-3; 7 positions match TRBD2. V dropped 5 bases and J dropped 5; count of bases not matched to a gene: 13. From germline, CDR1 is SGHAT and CDR2 FQNNGV. This CDR3 region has 16 residues. The CDR3 nucleotides read TGTGCCAGCAGCGATCGGGTCCTAGCGGTTCGAGATACGCAGTATTTT. Amino acid sequence: CASSDRVLAVRDTQYF.

The count of this clone is one. The gene calls are TRBV11-3 and TRBJ1-2, with D possibly being TRBD1 (5 bases). V shed 1 base and J shed 3 bases, with 9 bases lying between them. The length of the CDR3 is 14 residues. Germline CDR1 SGHNT, CDR2 YENEEA. The CDR3 region is CASSLGDGDYGYTF. The CDR3 bases are TGTGCCAGCAGCTTAGGGGACGGCGACTATGGCTACACCTTC. The full variable domain, in which reference TRBV11-3 and TRBJ1-2 provide the parts outside the CDR3, is EAGVVQSPRYKIIEKKQPVAFWCNPISGHNTLYWYLQNLGQGPELLIRYENEEAVDDSQLPKDRFSAERLKGVDSTLKIQPAELGDSAVYLCASSLGDGDYGYTFGSGTRLTVV.

The chain carries TRBV10-3 and TRBJ2-5, with 7 bases matching TRBD2. J gave up 1 base and V 3 bases, and 2 bases lay outside the gene matches. The CDR3 sequence is 14 residues long. CDR1 and CDR2 from the germline V gene are ENHRY and SYGVKD. The CDR3 is CAISERTSQETQYF. DNA of the CDR3: TGTGCCATCAGTGAACGGACTAGCCAAGAGACCCAGTACTTC.

This clone was seen a few times. V and J are TRBV19 and TRBJ2-7; D is uncertain. The germline V and J ends were trimmed by 5 bases and 2 bases, with 25 bases remaining between them. The V gene's germline CDR1 is LNHDA and CDR2 SQIVND (reference sequence). The CDR3 runs to 18 residues. The CDR3 region has the DNA TGTGCCAGTAGTGTGCCTCCCCTTTCAAGAGCCCTTCCCTACGAGCAGTACTTC. This translates into CASSVPPLSRALPYEQYF.

The V call is TRBV2, the J call TRBJ2-3; 7 bases are shared with TRBD2. Germline V gene sequence: CDR1 SNHLY, CDR2 FYNNEI. V trimming: 8 bases; J trimming: 3 bases; junction bases outside the gene matches: 8. This CDR3 is built from 14 residues. CDR3 loop: CASSSGISTDTQYF. CDR3 in DNA: TGTGCCAGCTCAAGCGGGATAAGTACAGATACGCAGTATTTT.

This clone was observed a single time. The rearrangement uses TRBV19 and TRBJ1-5; 8 bases match TRBD1. The CDR3 sequence is 14 residues long. Trimming cost V 8 bases and J 4 bases; bases outside gene matches: 7. The V gene's germline CDR1 is LNHDA and CDR2 SQIVND (reference sequence). CDR3 sequence (DNA): TGTGCCAGTTTCCCCGGACAGGGAAATCAGCCCCAGCATTTT. It translates to CASFPGQGNQPQHF. The full variable domain, its missing parts supplied by reference TRBV19 and TRBJ1-5, is DGGITQSPKYLFRKEGQNVTLSCEQNLNHDAMYWYRQDPGQGLRLIYYSQIVNDFQKGDIAEGYSVSREKKESFPLTVTSAQKNPTAFYLCASFPGQGNQPQHFGDGTRLSIL.

This clone was counted once. The CDR3 reads CASSQGQGEAFF. CDR3 sequence (DNA): TGTGCCAGCAGCCAGGGACAGGGTGAAGCTTTCTTT. This chain uses TRBV7-9 with TRBJ1-1; 9 nucleotides match TRBD1. The V segment lost 5 bases and the J segment 7 bases; nucleotides outside the gene matches: 2. The length of the CDR3 is 12 residues. Per germline, CDR1 SEHNR and CDR2 FQNEAQ (reference sequence).